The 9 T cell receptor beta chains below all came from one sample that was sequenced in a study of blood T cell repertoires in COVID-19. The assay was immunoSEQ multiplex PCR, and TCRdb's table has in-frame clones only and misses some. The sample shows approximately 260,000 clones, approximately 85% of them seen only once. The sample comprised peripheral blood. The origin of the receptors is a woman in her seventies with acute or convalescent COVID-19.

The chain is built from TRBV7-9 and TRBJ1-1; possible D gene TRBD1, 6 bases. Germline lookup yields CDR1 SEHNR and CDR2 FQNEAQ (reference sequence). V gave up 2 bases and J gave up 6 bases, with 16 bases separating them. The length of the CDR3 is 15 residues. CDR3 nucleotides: TGTGCCAGCAGCTTATCAGGGGCAAGGCCGCCTGAAGCTTTCTTT. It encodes CASSLSGARPPEAFF.

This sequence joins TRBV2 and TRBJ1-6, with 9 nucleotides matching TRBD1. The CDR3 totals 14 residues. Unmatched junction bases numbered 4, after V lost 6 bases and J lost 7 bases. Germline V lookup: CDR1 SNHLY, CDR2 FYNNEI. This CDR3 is CASRIGTGNSPLHF. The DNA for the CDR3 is TGTGCCAGCAGGATAGGGACAGGGAATTCACCCCTCCACTTT.

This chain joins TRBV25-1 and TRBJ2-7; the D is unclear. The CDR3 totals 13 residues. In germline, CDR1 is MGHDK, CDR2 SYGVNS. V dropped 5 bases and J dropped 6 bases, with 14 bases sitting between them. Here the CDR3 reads CASSFPGSFEQYF. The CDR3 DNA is TGTGCCAGCAGTTTCCCGGGTTCTTTCGAGCAGTACTTC.

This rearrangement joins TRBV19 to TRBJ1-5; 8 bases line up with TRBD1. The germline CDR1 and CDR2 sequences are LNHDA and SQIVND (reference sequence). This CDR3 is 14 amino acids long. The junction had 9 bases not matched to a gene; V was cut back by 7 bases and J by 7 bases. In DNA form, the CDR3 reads TGTGCCAGTACCGCGCTCAGGGGGCACCAGCCCCAGCATTTT. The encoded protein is CASTALRGHQPQHF.

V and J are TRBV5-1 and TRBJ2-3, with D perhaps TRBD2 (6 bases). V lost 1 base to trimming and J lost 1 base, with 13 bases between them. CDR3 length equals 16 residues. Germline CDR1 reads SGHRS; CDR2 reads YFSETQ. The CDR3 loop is CASSLRNQRGTDTQYF. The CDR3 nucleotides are TGCGCCAGCAGCTTGAGGAATCAGCGGGGCACAGATACGCAGTATTTT.

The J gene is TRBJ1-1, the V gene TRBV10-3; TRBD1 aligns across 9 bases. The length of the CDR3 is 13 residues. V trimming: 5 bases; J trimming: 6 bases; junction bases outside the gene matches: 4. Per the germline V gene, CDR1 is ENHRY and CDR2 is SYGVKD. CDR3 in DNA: TGTGCCATCAGTTCTCGGACAGGGGCTGAAGCTTTCTTT. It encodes CAISSRTGAEAFF.

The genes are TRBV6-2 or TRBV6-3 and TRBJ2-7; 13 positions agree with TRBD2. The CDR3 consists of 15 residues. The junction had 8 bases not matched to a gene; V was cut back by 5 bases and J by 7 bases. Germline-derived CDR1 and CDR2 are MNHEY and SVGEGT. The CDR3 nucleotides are TGTGCCAGCAGTCCCGGACTAGCGGGGGTAAGAGAGCAGTACTTC. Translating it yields CASSPGLAGVREQYF.

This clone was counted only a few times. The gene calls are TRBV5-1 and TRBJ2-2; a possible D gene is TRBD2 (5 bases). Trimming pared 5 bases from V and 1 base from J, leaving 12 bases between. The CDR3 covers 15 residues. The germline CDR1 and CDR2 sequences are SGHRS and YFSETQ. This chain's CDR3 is CASRLSGGNTGELFF. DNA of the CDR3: TGCGCCAGCAGACTAAGCGGAGGGAACACCGGGGAGCTGTTTTTT.

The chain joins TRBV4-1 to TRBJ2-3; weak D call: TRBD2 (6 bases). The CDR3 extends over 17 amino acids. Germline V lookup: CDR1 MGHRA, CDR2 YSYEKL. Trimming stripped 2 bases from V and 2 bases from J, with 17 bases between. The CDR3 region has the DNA TGCGCCAGCAGCCAACGAGGTGGACTATTCGACACAGATACGCAGTATTTT. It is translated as CASSQRGGLFDTDTQYF.